One and the same sample provided the 23 T cell receptor beta chains below, sequenced in a study of early T cells in non-severe SARS-CoV-2 infection. MiXCR, applied by TCRdb to the 5' RACE reads, yields one record per CDR3 protein. The table records 75,000 to 80,000 distinct CDR3 sequences, over 9% of them present only once. Sequencing used whole blood. These receptors were collected from an adult who was a healthcare worker with PCR-confirmed SARS-CoV-2 infection or an uninfected control (not recorded which).

There are many counts of this clonotype. The V and J genes are TRBV5-6 and TRBJ2-3; tentative D call: TRBD2 (6 bases). CDR1 and CDR2 (germline): SGHDT, YYEEEE. The length of the CDR3 is 12 residues. V was trimmed by 3 bases and J by 6 bases, leaving 8 bases between them. CDR3 sequence reads: CASSWAGDTQYF. In DNA form, the CDR3 reads TGTGCCAGCAGCTGGGCGGGGGATACGCAGTATTTT. The full variable domain, rest sourced from reference TRBV5-6 and TRBJ2-3, is DAGVTQSPTHLIKTRGQQVTLRCSPKSGHDTVSWYQQALGQGPQFIFQYYEEEERQRGNFPDRFSGHQFPNYSSELNVNALLLGDSALYLCASSWAGDTQYFGPGTRLTVL.

Many counts were recorded for this clonotype. This chain uses TRBV30 with TRBJ1-2; D uncertain. The V gene's germline CDR1 is GTSNPN and CDR2 SVGIG (reference sequence). The length of the CDR3 is 11 residues. The ends were cut back, 3 bases at V and 9 bases at J, with 11 bases in the middle. CDR3 sequence: CAWSRVDRYTF. Written as DNA, the CDR3 is TGTGCCTGGAGCCGGGTTGATCGCTACACCTTC.

This clonotype was seen a few times. V and J are TRBV28 and TRBJ1-1, with D possibly TRBD1 on 5 matching bases. Trimming cost V 10 bases and J 6 bases, with 18 bases left between them. Germline values: CDR1 MDHEN, CDR2 SYDVKM. The CDR3 is 13 amino acids. For the CDR3, the DNA is TGTGCCACCCAGTTGGTGGGGGTCGCTGAAGCTTTCTTT. It codes for CATQLVGVAEAFF.

Many counts were recorded for this clonotype. J is TRBJ1-5 and V is TRBV7-2, with TRBD1 as a possible D gene (6 bases). The CDR3 has 15 residues. CDR1 and CDR2 (germline): SGHTA, FQGNSA. The V end was cut by 4 bases, the J end by 4 bases, with 14 bases between. The CDR3 spells CASSWTTGANQPQHF. The DNA for the CDR3 is TGTGCCAGCAGCTGGACGACAGGAGCAAATCAGCCCCAGCATTTT.

This clonotype was seen repeatedly, ten times or more. Given the absence of the conserved phenylalanine or tryptophan at the CDR3 end, a read error is likely. Because the CDR3's place on the DNA is in doubt, the DNA is left out and the CDR3 is given as listed by TCRdb. The chain links TRBV28 to TRBJ2-1; no DNA check was done on the table's D call, TRBD1. Termini included, the CDR3 measures 16 amino acids. Germline V gives CDR1 MDHEN, CDR2 SYDVKM. CDR3 protein: CASRALTHSPTAPLGI.

This clonotype was seen a handful of times. The genes are TRBV7-9 and TRBJ2-7, with D possibly being TRBD2 (5 bases). Trimming left V 2 bases short and J 6 bases short, with 8 bases between. The CDR3 has 12 residues. Germline V lookup: CDR1 SEHNR, CDR2 FQNEAQ (reference sequence). Here the CDR3 reads CASSLSAGEQYF. As DNA, the CDR3 is TGTGCCAGCAGCTTATCGGCGGGCGAGCAGTACTTC.

The rearrangement joins TRBV10-1 to TRBJ2-1, with D hard to call. The germline V gene has CDR1 WNHNN and CDR2 SYGVQD (reference sequence). The CDR3 is made up of 9 amino acids. V was clipped by 7 bases and J by 8 bases, with 3 bases between them. The CDR3: CASMYEQFF. As DNA, the CDR3 is TGCGCCAGCATGTATGAGCAGTTCTTC.

The rearrangement uses TRBV20-1 and TRBJ2-1; D unclear. The V and J ends lost 7 bases and 0 bases respectively, with 7 bases between them. This CDR3 comprises 12 residues. CDR1 DFQATT and CDR2 SNEGSKA come from the germline V gene (reference sequence). The CDR3 DNA is TGCAGTGGGGCTACCTCCTACAATGAGCAGTTCTTC. Translated: CSGATSYNEQFF.

The rearrangement joins TRBV5-4 to TRBJ2-7; D ambiguous. The CDR3 sequence is 14 residues long. Per germline, CDR1 SGHNT and CDR2 YYREEE (reference sequence). V shed 5 bases and J shed 0 bases, with 12 bases lying between them. DNA for the CDR3: TGTGCCAGCAGTGCGGAACAGAACTCCTACGAGCAGTACTTC. Translation: CASSAEQNSYEQYF.

This clonotype occurred a few times. The chain carries TRBV28 and TRBJ2-4; the match to TRBD1 covers 9 bases. V trimming: 4 bases; J trimming: 7 bases; junction bases outside the gene matches: 5. Germline V gene sequence: CDR1 MDHEN, CDR2 SYDVKM. This CDR3 contains 14 residues. The CDR3 bases are TGTGCCAGCAGTTCGACAGGGGGGTTTAACATTCAGTACTTC. This translates into CASSSTGGFNIQYF.

Concerning this clonotype: One junction end disagrees with the germline gene, perhaps due to a read error. This chain joins TRBV6-6 and TRBJ2-1, with 7 bases aligning to TRBD2. The germline CDR1 and CDR2 sequences are MNHNY and SVGAGI (reference sequence). The CDR3 has 13 amino acids. The CDR3 is CANSLRGSDEQFF. DNA for the CDR3: TGTGCCAACAGTTTGCGCGGGAGCGATGAACAGTTCTTC.

This chain links TRBV6-1 with TRBJ2-6; D not resolved. The germline V and J ends were trimmed by 7 bases and 0 bases, with 10 bases remaining between them. This CDR3 region has 15 residues. The germline CDR1 and CDR2 sequences are MNHNS and SASEGT. DNA of the CDR3: TGTGCCAGCACAGTAGGACCCTCTGGGGCCAACGTCCTGACTTTC. Amino acids: CASTVGPSGANVLTF.

This clonotype was seen at least ten times. The V call is TRBV7-2, the J call TRBJ1-5; D may be TRBD1 (6 bases). The CDR3 consists of 13 residues. V lost 5 bases and J lost 4, with 9 bases in between. The germline V gene encodes CDR1 SGHTA and CDR2 FQGNSA. CDR3 sequence: CASSRGPNQPQHF. The CDR3 DNA follows: TGTGCCAGCAGCCGGGGGCCAAATCAGCCCCAGCATTTT.

This clonotype appeared a few times. The rearrangement joins TRBV28 to TRBJ2-7; the D gene is possibly TRBD2 (5 bases). There are 15 residues in the CDR3. V was trimmed by 5 bases and J by 1 base, leaving 15 bases between them. The germline CDR1 and CDR2 sequences are MDHEN and SYDVKM. The CDR3 reads CASSTRMEVSYEQYF. In DNA form, the CDR3 reads TGTGCCAGCAGTACCCGGATGGAGGTTTCCTACGAGCAGTACTTC.

At least ten counts were recorded for this clonotype. This chain joins TRBV2 and TRBJ1-6; D is unclear. There are 14 residues in the CDR3. The germline V gene has CDR1 SNHLY and CDR2 FYNNEI. Trimming stripped 3 bases from V and 6 bases from J, with 9 bases between. In DNA form, the CDR3 reads TGTGCCAGCAGTGAGCAACAGCGTAATTCACCCCTCCACTTT. It specifies CASSEQQRNSPLHF.

This clonotype was picked up many times. The DNA of the CDR3 is TGTGCCAGCAGTTACGGGGTTGACTATGGCTACACCTTC. Translation: CASSYGVDYGYTF. The genes are TRBV6-6 and TRBJ1-2; D ambiguous. This CDR3 comprises 13 residues. CDR1 and CDR2 (germline): MNHNY, SVGAGI (reference sequence). V gave up 2 bases and J gave up 3 bases, with 7 bases separating them.

A few counts support this clonotype. The V and J genes are TRBV9 and TRBJ2-7; no clear D gene. CDR1 and CDR2 from the germline V gene are SGDLS and YYNGEE. Trimming took off 0 bases at V and 0 bases at J, with 10 bases between the two ends. The CDR3 is made up of 15 amino acids. Written as DNA, the CDR3 is TGTGCCAGCAGCGTAGCGGGTGGGTCCTCCTACGAGCAGTACTTC. This codes for CASSVAGGSSYEQYF.

This clonotype was seen more than once but under ten times. This chain uses TRBV2 with TRBJ2-2, with 8 bases fitting TRBD1. The CDR3 length is 15 residues. The trim removed 1 base at V and 4 bases at J, leaving 2 bases unmatched. The V gene's germline CDR1 is SNHLY and CDR2 FYNNEI. DNA of the CDR3: TGTGCCAGCAGTGAAGGGACAGGGTCCACCGGGGAGCTGTTTTTT. Translation gives CASSEGTGSTGELFF.

This clonotype was seen ten or more times. Here the CDR3 reads CASSKGDSPLHF. DNA of the CDR3: TGTGCCAGCAGCAAAGGTGATTCACCCCTCCACTTT. This chain joins TRBV9 and TRBJ1-6; no firm D call. The ends were cut back, 4 bases at V and 8 bases at J, with 7 bases in the middle. Germline V gene lookup returns CDR1 SGDLS and CDR2 YYNGEE. The CDR3 runs to 12 residues.

The chain carries TRBV28 and TRBJ1-5; 7 nucleotides align to TRBD1. The CDR3 runs 15 residues. With 5 bases clipped from V and 4 bases from J, the junction kept 8 bases outside the gene matches. Germline V gene lookup returns CDR1 MDHEN and CDR2 SYDVKM. The CDR3 DNA follows: TGTGCCAGCAGTCGGGTGCAGGGGGGAAATCAGCCCCAGCATTTT. Encoded protein: CASSRVQGGNQPQHF.

The table lists this clonotype with a few counts. The chain joins TRBV11-2 to TRBJ2-5; D remains ambiguous. The V end lost 0 bases, the J end lost 5 bases, and 13 bases lay between the germline ends. This CDR3 has 15 residues. CDR1 and CDR2 (germline): SGHAT, FQNNGV. Here the CDR3 reads CASSLDRGPGETQYF. CDR3 coding DNA: TGTGCCAGCAGCTTAGATCGTGGACCCGGGGAGACCCAGTACTTC.

DNA for the CDR3: TGTGCCAGCAGTTTAGCGCGGACAGGGAGAGCTTTCTTT. It translates to CASSLARTGRAFF. The chain carries TRBV12-3 or TRBV12-4 and TRBJ1-1, with 8 bases aligning to TRBD1. This CDR3 region has 13 residues. Unmatched junction bases numbered 4, after V lost 0 bases and J lost 10 bases.

The chain has TRBV28 and TRBJ2-2; 7 nucleotides align to TRBD1. CDR1 and CDR2 from the germline V gene are MDHEN and SYDVKM. This CDR3 spans 12 amino acids. The CDR3 here is CAITGDTGELFF. In nucleotides, the CDR3 is TGTGCAATCACAGGGGACACCGGGGAGCTGTTTTTT.